This T cell receptor (beta chain) originates from a study of cytomegalovirus exposure and HLA in healthy donors. Study findings and constraints: Exclusion as indistinguishable affected some V segments, including TRBV6-2 and TRBV6-3. In most subjects, TCR beta sequences reportedly gave accurate predictions of HLA-A and HLA-B alleles.

The germline gives CDR1 SGHTA, CDR2 FQGNSA. V gave up 3 bases and J gave up 6 bases; unmatched junction bases: 12. There are 17 residues in the CDR3. It was with 60 Vbeta and 13 Jbeta primers that the PCR ran. Repertoires were generated with immunoSEQ multiplex PCR, while TCRdb's copy carries only in-frame clones and drops some. This sample has approximately 130,000 clones, with around four fifths found just once. Concerning this clone: Its antigen is as yet unknown.

This clonotype was obtained from a boy between 5 and 17 years old in good health and CMV-seronegative. The V and J genes are TRBV7-2 and TRBJ2-1; 9 bases are a match to TRBD2. Sequencing was performed on PBMCs. CDR3 in amino acids: CASSLGDVAGGRNEQFF. The CDR3, as DNA: TGTGCCAGCAGCTTGGGGGACGTGGCGGGAGGGCGCAATGAGCAGTTCTTC.